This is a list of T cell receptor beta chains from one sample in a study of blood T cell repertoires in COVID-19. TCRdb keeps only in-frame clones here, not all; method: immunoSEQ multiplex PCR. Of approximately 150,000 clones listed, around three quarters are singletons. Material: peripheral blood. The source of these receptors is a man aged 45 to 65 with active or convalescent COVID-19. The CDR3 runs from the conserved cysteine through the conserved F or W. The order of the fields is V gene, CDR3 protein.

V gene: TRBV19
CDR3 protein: CASSITSGPYNEQFF

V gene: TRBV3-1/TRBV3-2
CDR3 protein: CASSQEADNYGYTF

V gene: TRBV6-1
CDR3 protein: CASSERLAGGPWTGELFF

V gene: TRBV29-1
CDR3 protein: CSVELAGVYEQYF

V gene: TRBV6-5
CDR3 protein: CASSRGTSGINEQFF

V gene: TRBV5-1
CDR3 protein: CASSFLQGRSGYTF

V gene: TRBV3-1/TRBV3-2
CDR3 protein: CASSQDTGGSGYTF

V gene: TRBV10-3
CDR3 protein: CAISSDRGLEKETQYF

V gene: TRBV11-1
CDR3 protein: CASSFSTPSTDTQYF

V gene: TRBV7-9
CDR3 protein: CASSHTGTGIKTQYF

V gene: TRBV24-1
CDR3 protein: CATRATQGHEAFF

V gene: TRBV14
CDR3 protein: CASSHGGGYTF

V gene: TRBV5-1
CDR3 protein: CASSSRQGAGEKLFF

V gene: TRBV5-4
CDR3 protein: CASSLLAGAGQYF

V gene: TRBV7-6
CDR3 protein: CASSPGAGNQPQHF

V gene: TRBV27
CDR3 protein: CASSATTRGYTEAFF

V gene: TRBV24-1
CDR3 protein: CATSDLYRGADTQYF

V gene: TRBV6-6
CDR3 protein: CASSWGGTMNTEAFF

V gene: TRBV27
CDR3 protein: CASSNRKGQDDNEQFF

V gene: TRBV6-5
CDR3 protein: CASGGGGYGYTF

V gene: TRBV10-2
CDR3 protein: CASIQDRGPYNEQFF

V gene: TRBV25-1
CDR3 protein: CASSDPGQMYEQYF